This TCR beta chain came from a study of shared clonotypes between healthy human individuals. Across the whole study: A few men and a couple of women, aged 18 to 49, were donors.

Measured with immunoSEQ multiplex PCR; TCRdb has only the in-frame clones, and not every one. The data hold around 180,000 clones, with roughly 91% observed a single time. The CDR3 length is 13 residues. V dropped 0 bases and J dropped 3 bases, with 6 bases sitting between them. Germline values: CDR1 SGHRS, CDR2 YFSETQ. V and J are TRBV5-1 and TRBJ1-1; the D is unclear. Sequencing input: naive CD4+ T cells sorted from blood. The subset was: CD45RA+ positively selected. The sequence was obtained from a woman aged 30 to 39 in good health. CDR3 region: CASSLGEYTEAFF. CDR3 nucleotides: TGCGCCAGCAGCTTGGGGGAGTACACTGAAGCTTTCTTT.